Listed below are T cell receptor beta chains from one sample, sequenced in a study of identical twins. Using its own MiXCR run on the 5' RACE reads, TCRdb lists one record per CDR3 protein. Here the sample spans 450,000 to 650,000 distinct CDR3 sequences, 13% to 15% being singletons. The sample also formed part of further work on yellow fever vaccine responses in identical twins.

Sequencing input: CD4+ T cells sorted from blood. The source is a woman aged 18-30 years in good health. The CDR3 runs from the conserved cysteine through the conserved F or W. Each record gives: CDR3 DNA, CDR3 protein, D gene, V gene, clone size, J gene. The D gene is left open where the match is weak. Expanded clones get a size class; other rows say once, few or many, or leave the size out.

cdr3_nt: TGTGCCAGCTCGCCGGGGAGGGAAGGCTCCTACGAGCAGTACTTC
cdr3_aa: CASSPGREGSYEQYF
d_call: TRBD2
v_call: TRBV12-3/TRBV12-4
clone_size: few
j_call: TRBJ2-7

cdr3_nt: TGTGCCATCAGTGATGGGCTCATGAACACTGAAGCTTTCTTT
cdr3_aa: CAISDGLMNTEAFF
d_call: .
v_call: TRBV10-3
clone_size: .
j_call: TRBJ1-1

cdr3_nt: TGCGCCAGCAGTGAGTTCGGGACAGGTCTGGGAAACACCATATATTTT
cdr3_aa: CASSEFGTGLGNTIYF
d_call: TRBD1
v_call: TRBV10-2
clone_size: many
j_call: TRBJ1-3

cdr3_nt: TGTGCCAGCAGTGGTTACAGGGCACATGGGCGTAACGAGCAGTACTTC
cdr3_aa: CASSGYRAHGRNEQYF
d_call: .
v_call: TRBV25-1
clone_size: .
j_call: TRBJ2-7

cdr3_nt: TGTGCCAGCAGCGTTCACCGGGACACCAATGAAAAACTGTTTTTT
cdr3_aa: CASSVHRDTNEKLFF
d_call: .
v_call: TRBV6-1
clone_size: .
j_call: TRBJ1-4

cdr3_nt: TGCGCCTCAAGAAGCGGGAGCGGGGCAGATACGCAGTATTTT
cdr3_aa: CASRSGSGADTQYF
d_call: TRBD2
v_call: TRBV5-1
clone_size: many
j_call: TRBJ2-3

cdr3_nt: TGCGCCAGCAGCCAAGAAGTCGCGGGGCTGGGGAACACCGGGGAGCTGTTTTTT
cdr3_aa: CASSQEVAGLGNTGELFF
d_call: .
v_call: TRBV4-1
clone_size: few
j_call: TRBJ2-2

cdr3_nt: TGTGCCAGCAGCCAAGACTTTAGCGGGAGGAACACCGGGGAGCTGTTTTTT
cdr3_aa: CASSQDFSGRNTGELFF
d_call: TRBD2
v_call: TRBV4-2
clone_size: many
j_call: TRBJ2-2

cdr3_nt: TGTGCCAGCAGCTTAAGGGGGACTAACCACTACAATGAGCAGTTCTTC
cdr3_aa: CASSLRGTNHYNEQFF
d_call: TRBD2
v_call: TRBV7-3
clone_size: .
j_call: TRBJ2-1

cdr3_nt: TGTGCCAGTAGCGGGATCTATGAGCAGTTCTTC
cdr3_aa: CASSGIYEQFF
d_call: .
v_call: TRBV19
clone_size: few
j_call: TRBJ2-1

cdr3_nt: TGTGCCACCAGCAGAGAAACGCCGACACGTAGCACAGATACGCAGTATTTT
cdr3_aa: CATSRETPTRSTDTQYF
d_call: .
v_call: TRBV15
clone_size: few
j_call: TRBJ2-3

cdr3_nt: TGTGCCAGCAGCTTTCGTACAGAAGAGACCCAGTACTTC
cdr3_aa: CASSFRTEETQYF
d_call: .
v_call: TRBV11-2
clone_size: .
j_call: TRBJ2-5

cdr3_nt: TGCAGCACGATAGTAGCCAAAAACATTCAGTACTTC
cdr3_aa: CSTIVAKNIQYF
d_call: .
v_call: TRBV29-1
clone_size: many
j_call: TRBJ2-4

cdr3_nt: TGCAGCGTTAGGACAGGGGGCGAGCAGTACTTC
cdr3_aa: CSVRTGGEQYF
d_call: TRBD1
v_call: TRBV29-1
clone_size: few
j_call: TRBJ2-7

cdr3_nt: TGTGCCAGCAGTCGGGACGCCTGGAGGCAGTATTTT
cdr3_aa: CASSRDAWRQYF
d_call: .
v_call: TRBV28
clone_size: few
j_call: TRBJ2-3

cdr3_nt: TGTGCCAGTAGACATAACCTCGGGACTACTCTCAATGAGCAGTTCTTC
cdr3_aa: CASRHNLGTTLNEQFF
d_call: TRBD2
v_call: TRBV19
clone_size: few
j_call: TRBJ2-1

cdr3_nt: TGTGCCAGCAGTACCGGGACAGGGGGGCAGCCCCAGCATTTT
cdr3_aa: CASSTGTGGQPQHF
d_call: TRBD1
v_call: TRBV12-3/TRBV12-4
clone_size: few
j_call: TRBJ1-5

cdr3_nt: TGTGCCAGCAGCTTAGTACCGAACTCTGGGGCCAACGTCCTGACTTTC
cdr3_aa: CASSLVPNSGANVLTF
d_call: .
v_call: TRBV7-9
clone_size: .
j_call: TRBJ2-6

cdr3_nt: TGTGCCAGCAGTTACGGCTATGGGGGCAGGGAGACCCAGTACTTC
cdr3_aa: CASSYGYGGRETQYF
d_call: .
v_call: TRBV12-3/TRBV12-4
clone_size: .
j_call: TRBJ2-5

cdr3_nt: TGCAGTGCTATTTTGTCGAGCCACCAAAACTACAATGAGCAGTTCTTC
cdr3_aa: CSAILSSHQNYNEQFF
d_call: .
v_call: TRBV20-1
clone_size: .
j_call: TRBJ2-1

cdr3_nt: TGTGCCAGCAGTGAAACAGCCTCTGGAAACACCATATATTTT
cdr3_aa: CASSETASGNTIYF
d_call: .
v_call: TRBV2
clone_size: .
j_call: TRBJ1-3

cdr3_nt: TGCAGCGTTGCCGAGTTAGGGAGCTATGGCTACACCTTC
cdr3_aa: CSVAELGSYGYTF
d_call: .
v_call: TRBV29-1
clone_size: .
j_call: TRBJ1-2

cdr3_nt: TGTGCCAGCAGCTTAGCAGAACTAGGGACAGAATGTGGAGATACGCAGTATTTT
cdr3_aa: CASSLAELGTECGDTQYF
d_call: TRBD1
v_call: TRBV7-4
clone_size: few
j_call: TRBJ2-3

cdr3_nt: TGTGCCAGCAGTTTAGGGGCCGTGGACACCATATATTTT
cdr3_aa: CASSLGAVDTIYF
d_call: .
v_call: TRBV12-3/TRBV12-4
clone_size: .
j_call: TRBJ1-3

cdr3_nt: TGCAGTGCTAGCCGGGACGGGGGCTTCAATCAGCCCCAGCATTTT
cdr3_aa: CSASRDGGFNQPQHF
d_call: .
v_call: TRBV20-1
clone_size: .
j_call: TRBJ1-5

cdr3_nt: TGTGCCAGCAGTGAACAAGGGATTAGCACAGATACGCAGTATTTT
cdr3_aa: CASSEQGISTDTQYF
d_call: .
v_call: TRBV2
clone_size: .
j_call: TRBJ2-3

cdr3_nt: TGCAGTGCGGCGAGGGACAGGGGAAACACTGAAGCTTTCTTT
cdr3_aa: CSAARDRGNTEAFF
d_call: TRBD1
v_call: TRBV20-1
clone_size: .
j_call: TRBJ1-1

cdr3_nt: TGCGCCAGCAGTAGGACAGGGTCCTACGAGCAGTACTTC
cdr3_aa: CASSRTGSYEQYF
d_call: TRBD1
v_call: TRBV12-3/TRBV12-4
clone_size: many
j_call: TRBJ2-7

cdr3_nt: TGCGCCAGCAGTTCCACAACTAATGGCTACACCTTC
cdr3_aa: CASSSTTNGYTF
d_call: .
v_call: TRBV5-1
clone_size: .
j_call: TRBJ1-2

cdr3_nt: TGTGCCAGCAGTCACACCGGGACAAATCAAGAGACCCAGTACTTC
cdr3_aa: CASSHTGTNQETQYF
d_call: .
v_call: TRBV14
clone_size: .
j_call: TRBJ2-5

cdr3_nt: TGCAGCGTTATGGAACCCGGGGAGCTGTTTTTT
cdr3_aa: CSVMEPGELFF
d_call: .
v_call: TRBV29-1
clone_size: .
j_call: TRBJ2-2

cdr3_nt: TGTGCCAGCAGTTACACTAGCGGAGCGCTCAATGAGCAGTTCTTC
cdr3_aa: CASSYTSGALNEQFF
d_call: TRBD2
v_call: TRBV7-2
clone_size: few
j_call: TRBJ2-1

cdr3_nt: TGTGCCAGCACCCCAGAGCAGAGCAGAATCCCCTACGAGCAGTACTTC
cdr3_aa: CASTPEQSRIPYEQYF
d_call: .
v_call: TRBV28
clone_size: few
j_call: TRBJ2-7

cdr3_nt: TGTGCCAGCAGCCTTCAACTAGCGGGGGTTTACAATGAGCAGTTCTTC
cdr3_aa: CASSLQLAGVYNEQFF
d_call: TRBD2
v_call: TRBV3-1
clone_size: .
j_call: TRBJ2-1

cdr3_nt: TGTGCCAGCAGCTTAGTCCAAAATCCCTCGGCCCTTCGAGACTACAATGAGCAGTTCTTC
cdr3_aa: CASSLVQNPSALRDYNEQFF
d_call: .
v_call: TRBV7-8
clone_size: .
j_call: TRBJ2-1

cdr3_nt: TGTGCCAGCAGCTCCCCCCGACTAACTGGGGCCCAGTACTTC
cdr3_aa: CASSSPRLTGAQYF
d_call: .
v_call: TRBV28
clone_size: .
j_call: TRBJ2-5

cdr3_nt: TGCGCCAGCAGTCGGGGATCACAAGAGACCCAGTACTTC
cdr3_aa: CASSRGSQETQYF
d_call: .
v_call: TRBV4-1
clone_size: .
j_call: TRBJ2-5